What follows are 14 T cell receptor beta chains derived from one specimen sequenced in a study of cytomegalovirus exposure and HLA in healthy donors. A multiplex PCR was run with 60 Vbeta primers and 13 Jbeta primers. The table came from immunoSEQ multiplex PCR; TCRdb's copy has only in-frame clones and leaves some out. The table includes 100,000 to 150,000 clones, 80% detected once. The sample taken for sequencing was PBMCs. The receptors were sampled from a female donor in good health and CMV-seropositive.

J is TRBJ1-1 and V is TRBV5-1; TRBD1 aligns across 7 bases. With V trimmed by 0 bases and J by 2 bases, 7 bases remained unmatched. The CDR3 contains 16 residues. In germline, CDR1 is SGHRS, CDR2 YFSETQ. The DNA for the CDR3 is TGCGCCAGCAGCTTGGACCAGGGGGTATTTAACACTGAAGCTTTCTTT. Protein: CASSLDQGVFNTEAFF.

The chain couples TRBV6-5 to TRBJ2-2; D ambiguous. The CDR3 extends over 15 amino acids. V was pared by 6 bases and J by 1 base, with 12 bases between. CDR1 and CDR2 from the germline V gene are MNHEY and SVGAGI. CDR3 sequence (DNA): TGTGCCAGCAGCTACGGCACGCTGAACACCGGGGAGCTGTTTTTT. Translated, it gives CASSYGTLNTGELFF.

V and J are TRBV5-1 and TRBJ2-7; 12 bases are a match to TRBD2. Per germline, CDR1 SGHRS and CDR2 YFSETQ. V gave up 0 bases and J gave up 5 bases; unmatched junction bases: 6. This CDR3 is 16 amino acids long. The CDR3 DNA follows: TGCGCCAGCAGCTTGGGATCTAGCGGGGGGGGAAACGAGCAGTACTTC. Amino acid sequence: CASSLGSSGGGNEQYF.

The chain links TRBV5-1 to TRBJ2-1, with D possibly TRBD1 on 5 matching bases. V was pared by 1 base and J by 7 bases, with 15 bases between. This CDR3 is 15 amino acids long. Germline V gene lookup returns CDR1 SGHRS and CDR2 YFSETQ. As DNA, the CDR3 is TGCGCCAGCAGCTTGTTCGGTCAGGGTAGGAATGAGCAGTTCTTC. Its translation is CASSLFGQGRNEQFF.

V and J are TRBV2 and TRBJ1-6; 8 nucleotides agree with TRBD1. The CDR3 has 15 amino acids. In germline, CDR1 is SNHLY, CDR2 FYNNEI. V lost 8 bases to trimming and J lost 8 bases; unmatched junction nucleotides: 11. The CDR3 is CASLGQGQSHSPLHF. CDR3 DNA: TGTGCCAGCCTAGGACAGGGACAAAGTCATTCACCCCTCCACTTT.

V and J are TRBV7-3 and TRBJ2-2, with TRBD1 identical over 9 bases. The germline V gene encodes CDR1 SGHTA and CDR2 FQGTGA. After removal of 5 bases from V and 4 bases from J, the junction contained 11 bases not matched to a gene. CDR3 length: 17 residues. CDR3 coding DNA: TGTGCCAGCAGCCTTGAAGGACAGGGGTTACTCACCGGGGAGCTGTTTTTT. Translating it yields CASSLEGQGLLTGELFF.

This clone has more than one count but fewer than ten. Distinct nucleotide sequences in the sample also encode this CDR3. This rearrangement joins TRBV5-1 to TRBJ1-1; D might be TRBD1 (5 bases). The CDR3 is 14 residues long. The germline V gene encodes CDR1 SGHRS and CDR2 YFSETQ. V lost 0 bases and J 1 base, leaving 7 bases between the germline ends. CDR3 sequence: CASSLVGGNTEAFF. In DNA form, the CDR3 reads TGCGCCAGCAGCTTGGTGGGGGGGAACACTGAAGCTTTCTTT.

V gene TRBV6-1 combines with J gene TRBJ2-5; 7 bases match TRBD1. The V gene's germline CDR1 is MNHNS and CDR2 SASEGT. Trimming removed 4 bases from V and 2 bases from J; junction bases left unmatched: 4. This CDR3 comprises 14 residues. In DNA form, the CDR3 reads TGTGCCAGCAGTGCCCGGGACAGACAAGAGACCCAGTACTTC. It yields the protein CASSARDRQETQYF.

J is TRBJ2-2 and V is TRBV9, with D unclear. CDR3 size: 17 residues. V was trimmed by 0 bases and J by 0 bases, leaving 12 bases between them. Per the germline V gene, CDR1 is SGDLS and CDR2 is YYNGEE. The CDR3 protein is CASSVDGQPANTGELFF. CDR3 DNA sequence: TGTGCCAGCAGCGTAGATGGGCAGCCAGCGAACACCGGGGAGCTGTTTTTT.

The rearrangement joins TRBV6-5 to TRBJ2-7, with a weak D call TRBD2 (5 bases). V was trimmed by 4 bases and J by 7 bases, leaving 8 bases between them. Germline V gene data show CDR1 as MNHEY and CDR2 as SVGAGI. This CDR3 is 11 amino acids long. The CDR3 DNA reads as TGTGCCAGCAGTTCCGGCGGGGAGCAGTACTTC. Protein: CASSSGGEQYF.

CDR3 amino acids: CAAGTGLDQPQHF. The CDR3 nucleotides read TGTGCCGCCGGGACAGGGTTGGATCAGCCCCAGCATTTT. The chain is built from TRBV30 and TRBJ1-5; 9 bases line up with TRBD1. The CDR3 has 13 amino acids. The J segment lost 5 bases and the V segment lost 8 bases, leaving 7 bases of the junction unmatched. Germline V gene sequence: CDR1 GTSNPN, CDR2 SVGIG (reference sequence).

The chain combines TRBV29-1 with TRBJ1-2; D possibly corresponds to TRBD1 (6 bases). CDR1 is SQVTM and CDR2 is ANQGSEA in the germline V gene. The CDR3 totals 13 residues. V was shortened by 3 bases and J by 3 bases, with 11 bases between the two germline ends. The CDR3 nucleotides are TGCAGCGTTGAGGTCGCAGGGGACTATGGCTACACCTTC. Its protein is CSVEVAGDYGYTF.

The gene calls are TRBV27 and TRBJ1-5; 10 bases are a match to TRBD1. The CDR3 sequence is 16 residues long. J was trimmed by 1 base and V by 5 bases; bases with no gene match: 5. The V gene's germline CDR1 is MNHEY and CDR2 SMNVEV (reference sequence). This chain's CDR3 is CASSRGTGDSNQPQHF. The CDR3 DNA sequence: TGTGCCAGCAGTCGAGGGACAGGGGACAGCAATCAGCCCCAGCATTTT.

The chain combines TRBV18 with TRBJ2-7; D is undetermined. Trimming removed 6 bases from V and 0 bases from J, with 9 bases in between. Germline V gene data show CDR1 as KGHSH and CDR2 as LQKENI. The CDR3 is 13 amino acids. The CDR3 spells CASSLPGSYEQYF. The DNA for the CDR3 is TGTGCCAGCTCCCTGCCAGGCTCCTACGAGCAGTACTTC. The complete variable domain, with remaining parts taken from reference TRBV18 and TRBJ2-7, reads NAGVMQNPRHLVRRRGQEARLRCSPMKGHSHVYWYRQLPEEGLKFMVYLQKENIIDESGMPKERFSAEFPKEGPSILRIQQVVRGDSAAYFCASSLPGSYEQYFGPGTRLTVT.